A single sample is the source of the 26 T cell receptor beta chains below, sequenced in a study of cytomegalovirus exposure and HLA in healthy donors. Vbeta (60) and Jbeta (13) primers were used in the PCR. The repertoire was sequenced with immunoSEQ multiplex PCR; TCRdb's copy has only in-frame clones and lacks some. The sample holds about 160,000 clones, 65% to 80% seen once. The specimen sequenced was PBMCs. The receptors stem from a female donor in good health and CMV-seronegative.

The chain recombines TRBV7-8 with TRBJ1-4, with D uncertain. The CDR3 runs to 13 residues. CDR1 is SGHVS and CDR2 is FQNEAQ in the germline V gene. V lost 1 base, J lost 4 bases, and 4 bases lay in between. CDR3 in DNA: TGTGCCAGCAGCTTAGTTTATAATGAAAAACTGTTTTTT. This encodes CASSLVYNEKLFF.

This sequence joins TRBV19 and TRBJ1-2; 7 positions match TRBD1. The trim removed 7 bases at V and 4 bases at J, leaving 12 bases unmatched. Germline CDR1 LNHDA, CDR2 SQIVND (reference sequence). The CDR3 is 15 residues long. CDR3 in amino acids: CASTPGGLLGYGYTF. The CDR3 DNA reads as TGTGCCAGTACCCCAGGGGGACTCCTAGGCTATGGCTACACCTTC.

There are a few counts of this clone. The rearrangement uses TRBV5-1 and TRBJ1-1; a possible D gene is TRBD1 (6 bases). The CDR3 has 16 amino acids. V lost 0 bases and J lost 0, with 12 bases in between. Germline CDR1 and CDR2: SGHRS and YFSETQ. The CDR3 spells CASSLGRGRMNTEAFF. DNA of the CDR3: TGCGCCAGCAGCTTGGGAAGGGGGAGAATGAACACTGAAGCTTTCTTT.

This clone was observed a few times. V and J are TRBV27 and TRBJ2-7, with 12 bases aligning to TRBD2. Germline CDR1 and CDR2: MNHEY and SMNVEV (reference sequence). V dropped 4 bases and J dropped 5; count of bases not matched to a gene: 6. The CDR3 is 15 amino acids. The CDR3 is CASSYGLAGFDEQYF. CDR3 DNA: TGTGCCAGCAGTTACGGACTAGCGGGATTCGACGAGCAGTACTTC.

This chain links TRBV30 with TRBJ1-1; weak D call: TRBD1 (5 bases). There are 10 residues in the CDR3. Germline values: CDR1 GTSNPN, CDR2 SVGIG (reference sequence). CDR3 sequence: CGGAKHEAFF. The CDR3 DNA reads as TGTGGTGGGGCGAAACATGAAGCTTTCTTT.

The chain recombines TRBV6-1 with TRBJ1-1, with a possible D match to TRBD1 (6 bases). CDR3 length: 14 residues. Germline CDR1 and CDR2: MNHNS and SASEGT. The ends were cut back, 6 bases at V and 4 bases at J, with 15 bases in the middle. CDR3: CASSTQGKSTEAFF. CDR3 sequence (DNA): TGTGCCAGCAGCACTCAGGGGAAGAGCACTGAAGCTTTCTTT.

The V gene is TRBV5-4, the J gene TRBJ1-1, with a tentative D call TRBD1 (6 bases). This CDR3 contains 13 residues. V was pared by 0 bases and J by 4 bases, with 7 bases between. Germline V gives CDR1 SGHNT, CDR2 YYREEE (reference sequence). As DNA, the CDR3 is TGTGCCAGCAGCTTGGGGGGGCCCACTGAAGCTTTCTTT. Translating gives CASSLGGPTEAFF.

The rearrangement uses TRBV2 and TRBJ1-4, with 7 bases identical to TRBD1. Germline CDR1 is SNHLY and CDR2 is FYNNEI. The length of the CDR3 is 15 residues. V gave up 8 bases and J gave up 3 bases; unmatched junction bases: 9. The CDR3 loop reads CASAAQGVPNEKLFF. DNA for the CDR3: TGTGCCAGCGCCGCCCAGGGGGTGCCTAATGAAAAACTGTTTTTT.

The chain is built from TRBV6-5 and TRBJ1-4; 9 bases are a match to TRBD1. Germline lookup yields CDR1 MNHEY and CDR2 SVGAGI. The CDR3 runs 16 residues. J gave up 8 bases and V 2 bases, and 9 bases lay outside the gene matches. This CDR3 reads CASSYAGQGPGEKLFF. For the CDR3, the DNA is TGTGCCAGCAGTTACGCGGGACAGGGCCCCGGGGAAAAACTGTTTTTT.

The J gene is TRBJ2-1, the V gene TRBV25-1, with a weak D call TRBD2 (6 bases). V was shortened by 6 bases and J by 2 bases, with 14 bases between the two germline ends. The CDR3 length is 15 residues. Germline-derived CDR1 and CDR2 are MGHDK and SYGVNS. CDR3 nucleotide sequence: TGTGCCAGCAGCCGGGGCGGGACCGCCTACAATGAGCAGTTCTTC. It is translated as CASSRGGTAYNEQFF.

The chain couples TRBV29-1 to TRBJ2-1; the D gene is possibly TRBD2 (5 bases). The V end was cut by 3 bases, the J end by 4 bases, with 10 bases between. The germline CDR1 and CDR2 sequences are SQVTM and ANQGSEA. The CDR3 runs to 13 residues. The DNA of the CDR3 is TGCAGCGTTGACCCGGGAACTTACAATGAGCAGTTCTTC. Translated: CSVDPGTYNEQFF.

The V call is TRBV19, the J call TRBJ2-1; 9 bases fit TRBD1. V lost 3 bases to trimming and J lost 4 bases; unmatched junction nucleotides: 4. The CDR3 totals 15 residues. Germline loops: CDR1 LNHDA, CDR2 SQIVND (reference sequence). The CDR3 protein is CASSIGTGLYNEQFF. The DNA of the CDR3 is TGTGCCAGTAGTATTGGGACAGGGTTATACAATGAGCAGTTCTTC.

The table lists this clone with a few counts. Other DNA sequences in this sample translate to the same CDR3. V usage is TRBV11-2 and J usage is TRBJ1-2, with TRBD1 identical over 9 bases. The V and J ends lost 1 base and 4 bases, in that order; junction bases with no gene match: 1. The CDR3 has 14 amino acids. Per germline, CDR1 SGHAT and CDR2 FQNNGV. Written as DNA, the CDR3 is TGTGCCAGCAGCTTAGTACAGGGGGCCTATGGCTACACCTTC. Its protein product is CASSLVQGAYGYTF.

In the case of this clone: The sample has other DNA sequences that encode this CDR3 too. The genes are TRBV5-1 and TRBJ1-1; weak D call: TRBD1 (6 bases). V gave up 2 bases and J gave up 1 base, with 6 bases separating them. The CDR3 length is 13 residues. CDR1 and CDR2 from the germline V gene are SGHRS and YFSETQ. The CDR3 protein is CASSLQGNTEAFF. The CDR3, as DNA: TGCGCCAGCAGCTTACAGGGGAACACTGAAGCTTTCTTT. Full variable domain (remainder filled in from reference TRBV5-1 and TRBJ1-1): KAGVTQTPRYLIKTRGQQVTLSCSPISGHRSVSWYQQTPGQGLQFLFEYFSETQRNKGNFPGRFSGRQFSNSRSEMNVSTLELGDSALYLCASSLQGNTEAFFGQGTRLTVV.

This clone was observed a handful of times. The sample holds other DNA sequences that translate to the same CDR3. CDR3 DNA: TGTGCCAGCAGCTTGGGAGGAGAGCAGTACTTC. Its translation: CASSLGGEQYF. The genes are TRBV5-4 and TRBJ2-7; no clear D gene. The CDR3 is 11 residues long. V was trimmed by 0 bases and J by 7 bases, leaving 5 bases between them. Germline V gene sequence: CDR1 SGHNT, CDR2 YYREEE (reference sequence).

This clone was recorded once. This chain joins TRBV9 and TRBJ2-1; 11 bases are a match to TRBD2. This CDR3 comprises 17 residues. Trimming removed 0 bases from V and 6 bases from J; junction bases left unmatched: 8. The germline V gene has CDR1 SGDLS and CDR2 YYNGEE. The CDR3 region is CASSVGAPSGRFNEQFF. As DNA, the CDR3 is TGTGCCAGCAGCGTAGGAGCGCCTAGCGGGAGGTTCAATGAGCAGTTCTTC.

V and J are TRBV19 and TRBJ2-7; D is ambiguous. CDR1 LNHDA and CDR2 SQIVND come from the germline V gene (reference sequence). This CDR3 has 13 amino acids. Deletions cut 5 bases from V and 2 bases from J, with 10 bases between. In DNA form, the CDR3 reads TGTGCCAGTAGTGGCAGTCACGCCTACGAGCAGTACTTC. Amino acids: CASSGSHAYEQYF.

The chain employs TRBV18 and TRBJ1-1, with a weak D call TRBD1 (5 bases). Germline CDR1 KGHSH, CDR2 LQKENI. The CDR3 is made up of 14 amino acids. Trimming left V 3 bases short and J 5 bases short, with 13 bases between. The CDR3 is CASSPPGGRTEAFF. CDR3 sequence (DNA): TGTGCCAGCTCACCCCCGGGGGGAAGGACTGAAGCTTTCTTT.

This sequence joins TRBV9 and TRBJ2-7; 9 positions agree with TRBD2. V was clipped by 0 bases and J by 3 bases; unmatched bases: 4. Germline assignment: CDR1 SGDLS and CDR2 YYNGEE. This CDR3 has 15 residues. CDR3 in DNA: TGTGCCAGCAGCGTAGGGCGGGGGGGATACTACGAGCAGTACTTC. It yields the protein CASSVGRGGYYEQYF.

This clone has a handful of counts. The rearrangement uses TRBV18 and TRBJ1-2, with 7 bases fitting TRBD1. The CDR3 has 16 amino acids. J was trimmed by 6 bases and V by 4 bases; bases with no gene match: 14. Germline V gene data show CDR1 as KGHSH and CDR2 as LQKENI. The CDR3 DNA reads TGTGCCAGCTCACTCTACAGCCCGGACAGGAAGGATGGCTACACCTTC. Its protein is CASSLYSPDRKDGYTF.

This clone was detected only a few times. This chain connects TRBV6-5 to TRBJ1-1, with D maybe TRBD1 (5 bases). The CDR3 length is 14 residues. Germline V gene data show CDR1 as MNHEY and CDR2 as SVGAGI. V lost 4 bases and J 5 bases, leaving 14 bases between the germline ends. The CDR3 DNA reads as TGTGCCAGCAGTTCCCGGGAGGGGCAGACTGAAGCTTTCTTT. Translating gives CASSSREGQTEAFF.

For the CDR3, the DNA is TGCGCCAGCAGTGAGTCCCGGACAGACCCCTATGGCTACACCTTC. Translating it yields CASSESRTDPYGYTF. This sequence joins TRBV10-1 and TRBJ1-2; TRBD1 might be the D (6 bases). CDR3 size: 15 residues. V lost 0 bases and J lost 4, with 12 bases in between. CDR1 WNHNN and CDR2 SYGVQD come from the germline V gene (reference sequence).

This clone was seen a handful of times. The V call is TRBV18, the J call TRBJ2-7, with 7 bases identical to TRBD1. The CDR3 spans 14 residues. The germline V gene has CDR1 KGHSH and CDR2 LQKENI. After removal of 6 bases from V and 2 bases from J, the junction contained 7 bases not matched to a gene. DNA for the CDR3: TGTGCCAGCTCTGATAGGACAGGCGCCTACGAGCAGTACTTC. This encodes CASSDRTGAYEQYF.

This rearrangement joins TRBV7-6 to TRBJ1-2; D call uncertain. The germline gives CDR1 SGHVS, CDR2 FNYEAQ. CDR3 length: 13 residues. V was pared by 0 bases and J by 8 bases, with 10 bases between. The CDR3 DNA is TGTGCCAGCAGCTTAGCGGCTCTTAAGGGCTACACCTTC. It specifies CASSLAALKGYTF. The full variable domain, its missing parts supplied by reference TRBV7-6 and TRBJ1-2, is GAGVSQSPRYKVTKRGQDVALRCDPISGHVSLYWYRQALGQGPEFLTYFNYEAQQDKSGLPNDRFSAERPEGSISTLTIQRTEQRDSAMYRCASSLAALKGYTFGSGTRLTVV.

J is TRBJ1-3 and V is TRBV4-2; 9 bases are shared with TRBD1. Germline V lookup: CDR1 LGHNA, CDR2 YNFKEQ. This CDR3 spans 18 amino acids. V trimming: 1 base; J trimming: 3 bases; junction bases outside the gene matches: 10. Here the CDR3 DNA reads TGTGCCAGCAGCCAAGCCCCCCTACAGGGGGCGGGTGGAAACACCATATATTTT. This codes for CASSQAPLQGAGGNTIYF.

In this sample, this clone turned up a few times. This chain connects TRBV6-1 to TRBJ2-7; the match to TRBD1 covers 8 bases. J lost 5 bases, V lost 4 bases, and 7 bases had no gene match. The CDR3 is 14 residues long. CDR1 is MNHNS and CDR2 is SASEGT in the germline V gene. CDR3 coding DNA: TGTGCCAGCAGTGGAATGACAGGGGTACACGAGCAGTACTTC. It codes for CASSGMTGVHEQYF.